These 27 T cell receptor beta chains came from one sample sequenced in a study of molecular identifiers for immune sequencing clone quantification. TCRdb reprocessed the PCR reads via MiXCR and lists one record per CDR3 protein. The sample includes some 93,000 distinct CDR3 sequences, around 23% seen only once; the top ten take 0.8% to 1.2%. The sample was naive CD8+ T cells from blood, with Jurkat cell RNA spiked in. The subset: FACS-sorted CD8+CD4-CCR7+CD45RA+ naive T cells. Receptor source: a human donor in good health. Some libraries in this study had Jurkat cell RNA spiked in.

The chain links TRBV4-2 to TRBJ2-5, with 10 bases identical to TRBD2. V lost 1 base, J lost 9 bases, and 14 bases stayed unmatched. This CDR3 is 17 amino acids long. The germline V gene has CDR1 LGHNA and CDR2 YNFKEQ. The DNA of the CDR3 is TGTGCCAGCAGCCAAGCAGGGGGGGCTAGCGGGAGTTGGGCCCAGTACTTC. Encoded protein: CASSQAGGASGSWAQYF.

This clonotype has a count of ten or more. V and J are TRBV7-6 and TRBJ2-3; TRBD2 aligns across 8 bases. The CDR3 has 14 residues. Germline assignment: CDR1 SGHVS and CDR2 FNYEAQ. V lost 5 bases, J lost 7 bases, and 8 bases stayed unmatched. In DNA form, the CDR3 reads TGTGCCAGCAGCCCCGGACTAGCTTTGAATACGCAGTATTTT. Its translation: CASSPGLALNTQYF.

This clonotype was seen a few times. The chain recombines TRBV27 with TRBJ2-2, with D perhaps matching TRBD2 (6 bases). The germline V gene has CDR1 MNHEY and CDR2 SMNVEV (reference sequence). With 3 bases removed from V and 1 base from J, the gap between germline ends came to 12 bases. CDR3 length equals 16 residues. The CDR3 DNA reads as TGTGCCAGCAGTTTCGGAGCGGGTCAGAACACCGGGGAGCTGTTTTTT. Its translation is CASSFGAGQNTGELFF.

This clonotype came up many times. This rearrangement joins TRBV28 to TRBJ2-3, with D perhaps TRBD2 (6 bases). This CDR3 comprises 16 residues. V was trimmed by 3 bases and J by 13 bases, leaving 26 bases between them. The germline V gene has CDR1 MDHEN and CDR2 SYDVKM. This CDR3 reads CASSFVGSGLTQVEYF. CDR3 coding DNA: TGTGCCAGCAGTTTCGTTGGTAGCGGACTGACACAGGTGGAGTATTTT. The entire variable domain, with the rest obtained from reference TRBV28 and TRBJ2-3, is as follows: DVKVTQSSRYLVKRTGEKVFLECVQDMDHENMFWYRQDPGLGLRLIYFSYDVKMKEKGDIPEGYSVSREKKERFSLILESASTNQTSMYLCASSFVGSGLTQVEYFGPGTRLTVL.

The rearrangement uses TRBV4-2 and TRBJ2-7; D is possibly TRBD1 (5 bases). The V gene lost 0 bases and the J gene lost 5 bases, with 17 bases spanning the gap. Germline V lookup: CDR1 LGHNA, CDR2 YNFKEQ. The CDR3 runs to 16 residues. The DNA for the CDR3 is TGTGCCAGCAGCCAAGACATTCTGACAGACTCTAACGAGCAGTACTTC. It yields the protein CASSQDILTDSNEQYF.

This clonotype was detected many times. V gene TRBV6-5 combines with J gene TRBJ1-1, with a possible D match to TRBD1 (6 bases). CDR3 length equals 13 residues. Trimming took off 4 bases at V and 4 bases at J, with 10 bases between the two ends. The V gene's germline CDR1 is MNHEY and CDR2 SVGAGI. CDR3 protein: CASSSGVGTEAFF. DNA for the CDR3: TGTGCCAGCAGTTCAGGGGTAGGCACTGAAGCTTTCTTT.

This clonotype was counted many times. The chain is built from TRBV27 and TRBJ2-3; 11 bases are a match to TRBD2. CDR3 length: 18 amino acids. Germline lookup yields CDR1 MNHEY and CDR2 SMNVEV (reference sequence). J lost 2 bases, V lost 6 bases, and 13 bases had no gene match. The CDR3 nucleotides are TGTGCCAGCAGCCCTAACTCCGGGACTAGCGGTTACACAGATACGCAGTATTTT. Its protein is CASSPNSGTSGYTDTQYF.

This clonotype was found many times. V gene TRBV11-2 combines with J gene TRBJ2-7, with 11 bases matching TRBD2. The CDR3 extends over 15 amino acids. The germline V gene encodes CDR1 SGHAT and CDR2 FQNNGV. V trimming: 0 bases; J trimming: 4 bases; junction bases outside the gene matches: 2. The CDR3 loop reads CASSLDRTSGYEQYF. The CDR3 DNA reads as TGTGCCAGCAGCTTAGACCGGACTAGCGGGTACGAGCAGTACTTC.

CDR3: CASTPDGQETQYF. CDR3 in DNA: TGTGCCAGCACCCCGGACGGCCAAGAGACCCAGTACTTC. The chain uses TRBV6-5 and TRBJ2-5; D unresolved. CDR1 and CDR2 from the germline V gene are MNHEY and SVGAGI. V was pared by 7 bases and J by 1 base, with 10 bases between. The CDR3 has 13 amino acids.

This clonotype was counted once. The genes are TRBV4-3 and TRBJ2-2, with TRBD2 as a possible D gene (5 bases). Germline assignment: CDR1 LGHNA and CDR2 YSLEER. Trimming pared 2 bases from V and 6 bases from J, leaving 16 bases between. The CDR3 is 16 residues long. The DNA for the CDR3 is TGCGCCAGCAGCCAATTCGGGGAGCGAACCTCCGGGGAGCTGTTTTTT. The encoded protein is CASSQFGERTSGELFF.

Turning to this clonotype: This may arise from a read error, as a much more abundant clone is one base away. The CDR3 carries no conserved terminal phenylalanine or tryptophan, so it likely arises from a read error. The chain has TRBV13 and TRBJ2-1, with 12 bases matching TRBD2. CDR1 and CDR2 (germline): PRHDT, FYEKMQ (reference sequence). The CDR3 is 16 residues long. V was pared by 4 bases and J by 2 bases, with 3 bases of the junction left unmatched. The CDR3 sequence is CASSSLAGGPYNEQFL. The CDR3 DNA is TGTGCCAGCAGCTCCCTAGCGGGGGGGCCCTACAATGAGCAGTTCCTC.

As regards this clonotype: A much larger clonotype is one base distant, so this may be a read error. V gene TRBV11-2 combines with J gene TRBJ1-4, with D tentatively TRBD1 (6 bases). Germline lookup yields CDR1 SGHAT and CDR2 FQNNGV. The CDR3 is 16 amino acids. The CDR3 region has the DNA TGTGCCAGCAGCTTGTACAGTAGGACAGCTAATGAAAAACTGCTTTTT. It specifies CASSLYSRTANEKLLF.

This clonotype was found many times. This chain joins TRBV2 and TRBJ1-1, with TRBD1 identical over 7 bases. V shed 4 bases and J 7 bases; nucleotides not matched to a gene: 9. The CDR3 sequence is 14 residues long. Looked up from germline, CDR1 is SNHLY and CDR2 is FYNNEI. The CDR3 sequence: CASSARTGGDEAFF. Here the CDR3 DNA reads TGTGCCAGCAGTGCCAGGACAGGCGGCGATGAAGCTTTCTTT. The variable domain in full, with the rest retrieved from reference TRBV2 and TRBJ1-1, is EPEVTQTPSHQVTQMGQEVILRCVPISNHLYFYWYRQILGQKVEFLVSFYNNEISEKSEIFDDQFSVERPDGSNFTLKIRSTKLEDSAMYFCASSARTGGDEAFFGQGTRLTVV.

There are many counts of this clonotype. The chain has TRBV9 and TRBJ2-1, with 7 bases matching TRBD2. This CDR3 spans 15 amino acids. The V segment lost 0 bases and the J segment 7 bases; nucleotides outside the gene matches: 7. Germline V gives CDR1 SGDLS, CDR2 YYNGEE. This chain's CDR3 is CASSVGGRVGNEQFF. The CDR3 DNA reads TGTGCCAGCAGCGTAGGCGGGAGAGTCGGGAATGAGCAGTTCTTC.

This clonotype was recorded many times. The chain combines TRBV3-1 with TRBJ2-3; 7 nucleotides match TRBD2. V was pared by 0 bases and J by 4 bases, with 1 base of the junction left unmatched. The CDR3 has 14 amino acids. The germline gives CDR1 LGHDT, CDR2 YNNKEL (reference sequence). The CDR3 protein is CASSQEGGPDTQYF. The DNA of the CDR3 is TGTGCCAGCAGCCAAGAGGGAGGGCCAGATACGCAGTATTTT.

This clonotype came up a few times. CDR3 in DNA: TGCGCCAGCAGCCAGGACAGGGGGCGCCCCTACGAGCAGTACTTC. The encoded protein is CASSQDRGRPYEQYF. The chain employs TRBV4-3 and TRBJ2-7; 11 nucleotides line up with TRBD1. Unmatched junction bases numbered 3, after V lost 3 bases and J lost 2 bases. Germline CDR1 reads LGHNA; CDR2 reads YSLEER. This CDR3 is 15 amino acids long.

In this sample, this clonotype turned up many times. The chain links TRBV9 to TRBJ2-7; 9 bases are a match to TRBD1. Per the germline V gene, CDR1 is SGDLS and CDR2 is YYNGEE. This CDR3 comprises 14 residues. With V trimmed by 3 bases and J by 2 bases, 3 bases remained unmatched. The CDR3 loop is CASSAGTGPYEQYF. CDR3 DNA sequence: TGTGCCAGCAGCGCCGGGACAGGGCCCTACGAGCAGTACTTC.

The rearrangement joins TRBV27 to TRBJ2-7; 7 bases are a match to TRBD1. Germline CDR1 is MNHEY and CDR2 is SMNVEV (reference sequence). The CDR3 loop spans 15 amino acids. The V gene end was trimmed by 4 bases and the J gene end by 6 bases; junction bases not matched to a gene: 12. The CDR3 sequence is CASSSTRGLDREQYF. Written as DNA, the CDR3 is TGTGCCAGCAGTTCCACTAGGGGGCTTGATCGCGAGCAGTACTTC.

J is TRBJ2-5 and V is TRBV12-3 or TRBV12-4; D gene ambiguous. The CDR3 sequence is 14 residues long. V shed 4 bases and J shed 9 bases, with 18 bases lying between them. The CDR3 loop is CASSSHPSDQSQYF. As DNA, the CDR3 is TGTGCCAGCAGTTCGCACCCTTCAGACCAGTCCCAGTACTTC.

This clonotype has at least ten counts. The CDR3 nucleotides read TGTGCCAGCAGTTACTACCAGACCCAGTACTTC. It codes for CASSYYQTQYF. This sequence joins TRBV6-5 and TRBJ2-5; D unresolved. V was shortened by 1 base and J by 6 bases, with 3 bases between the two germline ends. The CDR3 consists of 11 residues. Germline lookup yields CDR1 MNHEY and CDR2 SVGAGI.

This clonotype was seen only a few times. This chain joins TRBV13 and TRBJ1-1; TRBD1 is a possible D gene (6 bases). V lost 0 bases to trimming and J lost 0 bases, with 11 bases between them. Germline loops: CDR1 PRHDT, CDR2 FYEKMQ (reference sequence). The CDR3 loop spans 16 amino acids. The CDR3 sequence is CASSLGLGGMNTEAFF. CDR3 bases: TGTGCCAGCAGCTTAGGCCTGGGGGGCATGAACACTGAAGCTTTCTTT. The full variable domain, rest sourced from reference TRBV13 and TRBJ1-1, is AAGVIQSPRHLIKEKRETATLKCYPIPRHDTVYWYQQGPGQDPQFLISFYEKMQSDKGSIPDRFSAQQFSDYHSELNMSSLELGDSALYFCASSLGLGGMNTEAFFGQGTRLTVV.

A remark on this clonotype: A read error is possible here, since a much larger clone lies one base away. V usage is TRBV10-2 and J usage is TRBJ1-1, with 8 bases that match TRBD1. Germline V CDR1 and CDR2: WSHSY, SAAADI. The CDR3 runs to 15 residues. The CDR3 region is CVSSELGQGWTEAFF. The CDR3 DNA is TGCGTCAGCAGTGAGCTAGGACAGGGATGGACTGAAGCTTTCTTT.

The genes are TRBV19 and TRBJ1-1, with no clear D. CDR3 size: 15 residues. The germline V gene encodes CDR1 LNHDA and CDR2 SQIVND (reference sequence). V lost 1 base and J lost 1, with 10 bases in between. The CDR3 is CASSIATRGNTEAFF. CDR3 DNA: TGTGCCAGTAGTATAGCCACGCGAGGGAACACTGAAGCTTTCTTT.

This clonotype was counted only a few times. The rearrangement links TRBV27 to TRBJ2-7, with a possible D match to TRBD2 (5 bases). The CDR3 contains 13 residues. Trimming left V 10 bases short and J 4 bases short, with 17 bases between. CDR1 is MNHEY, CDR2 SMNVEV, per germline (reference sequence). The CDR3 loop is CAISWRHGYEQYF. CDR3 nucleotide sequence: TGTGCCATCTCTTGGAGGCACGGGTACGAGCAGTACTTC.

Turning to this clonotype: One junction end disagrees with the germline gene, perhaps due to a read error. The chain joins TRBV20-1 to TRBJ2-1; 8 positions agree with TRBD2. The V gene's germline CDR1 is DFQATT and CDR2 SNEGSKA (reference sequence). This CDR3 has 14 residues. CDR3 region: CSATGTRSSNERFF. CDR3 DNA: TGCAGTGCTACCGGGACTAGATCTTCCAATGAGCGGTTCTTC.

Concerning this clonotype: A much larger clonotype is one base distant, so this may be a read error. V is TRBV20-1 and J is TRBJ1-1; TRBD1 is a possible D gene (6 bases). The CDR3 has 13 amino acids. The V gene's germline CDR1 is DFQATT and CDR2 SNEGSKA (reference sequence). The CDR3 spells CSASGGQGTEVFF. For the CDR3, the DNA is TGCAGTGCTAGTGGGGGGCAAGGCACTGAAGTTTTCTTT.

The table lists this clonotype with many counts. This chain joins TRBV12-5 and TRBJ2-7; D not certain. This CDR3 is built from 12 residues. V shed 6 bases and J shed 4 bases, with 10 bases lying between them. Germline V CDR1 and CDR2: LGHNT, FRNRAP. The CDR3 bases are TGTGCTAGTGGCCCCTCTCAGTACGAGCAGTACTTC. Translating it yields CASGPSQYEQYF.